The 26 T cell receptor beta chains listed next were all sequenced from one sample in a study of CXCR3-negative and CXCR3-positive naive CD8 T cells (dated by TCRdb to about 2019). TCRdb lists the instrument as NextSeq 550. The Human TCR Profiling Kit (MiLaboratory) was used to prepare UMI-labeled 5' RACE TRB cDNA libraries. TCRdb reprocessed the sequencing reads and holds a single record per CDR3 protein sequence, with no DNA. The sample's own table lists about 26,000 distinct CDR3 sequences. Jointly, the top ten make up about 3% of the sample. Input material: naive CXCR3- CD8+ T cells from blood. Taken with the paper, the label for cell subset or site translates to: CD45RO-CCR7+CD27+CD95- naive CD8+ T cells lacking CXCR3 (TNR3-). The receptors were sampled from a human donor in good health. Some clones in this sample may be carry-over from other donors' samples.

The rearrangement joins TRBV28 to TRBJ1-2. The CDR3 is 13 amino acids. Germline values: CDR1 MDHEN, CDR2 SYDVKM. The CDR3 region is CASSFGPLNGYTF.

The V call is TRBV4-1, the J call TRBJ2-7. CDR3 length: 14 amino acids. Per germline, CDR1 MGHRA and CDR2 YSYEKL. The CDR3 here is CASSQDPYSYEQYF.

CDR3 loop: CASSQDSFFEQFF. This sequence joins TRBV3-1 and TRBJ2-1. The CDR3 length is 13 residues. Germline CDR1 reads LGHDT; CDR2 reads YNNKEL (reference sequence).

The chain combines TRBV6-2 or TRBV6-3 with TRBJ2-6. The length of the CDR3 is 14 residues. CDR1 is MNHEY, CDR2 SVGEGT, per germline. CDR3 sequence reads: CASSYDSGANVLTF.

V is TRBV28 and J is TRBJ2-2. Germline lookup yields CDR1 MDHEN and CDR2 SYDVKM. The CDR3 sequence is 17 residues long. Here the CDR3 reads CASSLYSVRGFTGELFF. Together with reference TRBV28 and TRBJ2-2, the CDR3 gives the full variable domain: DVKVTQSSRYLVKRTGEKVFLECVQDMDHENMFWYRQDPGLGLRLIYFSYDVKMKEKGDIPEGYSVSREKKERFSLILESASTNQTSMYLCASSLYSVRGFTGELFFGEGSRLTVL.

The chain is built from TRBV6-5 and TRBJ2-3. The CDR3 runs 13 residues. In germline, CDR1 is MNHEY, CDR2 SVGAGI. The CDR3 protein is CASSTDYTDTQYF.

The chain combines TRBV5-5 with TRBJ2-7; lacking DNA, the TRBD1 call made by TCRdb goes unchecked. In germline, CDR1 is SGHKS, CDR2 YYEKEE (reference sequence). The CDR3 runs to 15 residues. The CDR3 sequence is CASSSPGQGSYEQYF.

J is TRBJ2-5 and V is TRBV29-1; absent DNA, TCRdb's TRBD1 call cannot be checked. The germline gives CDR1 SQVTM, CDR2 ANQGSEA. This CDR3 is built from 15 residues. CDR3 in amino acids: CSVVPRTGILETQYF.

Here the CDR3 reads CASSPRDGERNTIYF. The chain joins TRBV9 to TRBJ1-3; as DNA is missing, the TRBD1 call by TCRdb cannot be tested. Germline CDR1 is SGDLS and CDR2 is YYNGEE. The CDR3 consists of 15 residues.

The chain uses TRBV20-1 and TRBJ2-1. The length of the CDR3 is 12 residues. Germline V gene data show CDR1 as DFQATT and CDR2 as SNEGSKA (reference sequence). This CDR3 reads CSARYHDNEQFF.

The V and J genes are TRBV25-1 and TRBJ2-7; checking the TCRdb D call of TRBD2 is not possible without DNA. CDR1 and CDR2 from the germline V gene are MGHDK and SYGVNS. The CDR3 has 14 residues. This CDR3 reads CASSEGGRLNEQYF.

The rearrangement joins TRBV5-1 to TRBJ2-7. This CDR3 is 13 amino acids long. Germline loops: CDR1 SGHRS, CDR2 YFSETQ. CDR3 residues: CASSSSLSHEQYF.

The CDR3 reads CASSPGLNTGELFF. The chain recombines TRBV11-2 with TRBJ2-2; as DNA is missing, the TRBD2 call by TCRdb cannot be tested. Germline assignment: CDR1 SGHAT and CDR2 FQNNGV. The CDR3 is made up of 14 amino acids.

CDR3 in amino acids: CASSLYASGSTNEQFF. The chain combines TRBV5-1 with TRBJ2-1; TCRdb returns TRBD2, unconfirmable since there is no DNA. This CDR3 comprises 16 residues. The germline gives CDR1 SGHRS, CDR2 YFSETQ.

This chain connects TRBV4-2 to TRBJ2-2; the D call from TCRdb, TRBD1, cannot be confirmed without DNA. The CDR3 extends over 16 amino acids. The V gene's germline CDR1 is LGHNA and CDR2 YNFKEQ. The CDR3 here is CASSQDQGVNTGELFF.

This chain links TRBV7-6 with TRBJ2-1; TCRdb picks TRBD2, but there is no DNA to check that call. From germline, CDR1 is SGHVS and CDR2 FNYEAQ. This CDR3 has 17 amino acids. The CDR3 spells CASSSPIQGPSNNEQFF.

This rearrangement joins TRBV24-1 to TRBJ2-2; there is no DNA to check the TCRdb D call of TRBD1. This CDR3 has 15 amino acids. Looked up from germline, CDR1 is KGHDR and CDR2 is SFDVKD. The chain's CDR3 is CATSAGTGETGELFF.

The chain uses TRBV7-6 and TRBJ2-7; the TCRdb D gene call, TRBD1, has no DNA to confirm it. This CDR3 is built from 13 residues. The germline V gene has CDR1 SGHVS and CDR2 FNYEAQ. CDR3 protein: CASSGEVGDEQYF.

V gene TRBV5-1 combines with J gene TRBJ1-2. CDR1 and CDR2 (germline): SGHRS, YFSETQ. This CDR3 comprises 13 residues. CDR3 residues: CASSSERYGGYTF.

The gene calls are TRBV7-8 and TRBJ2-7; TCRdb lists TRBD2, though no DNA is available to test this call. CDR3 length: 18 residues. Germline V CDR1 and CDR2: SGHVS, FQNEAQ. Here the CDR3 reads CASSPGLAGDLESYEQYF.

The chain uses TRBV20-1 and TRBJ1-5. The CDR3 spans 14 residues. Germline V gene sequence: CDR1 DFQATT, CDR2 SNEGSKA (reference sequence). CDR3 sequence reads: CSALGNGSNQPQHF.

The J gene is TRBJ2-1, the V gene TRBV7-8; TCRdb's D gene call, TRBD2, goes unchecked for lack of DNA. This CDR3 has 17 residues. Looked up from germline, CDR1 is SGHVS and CDR2 is FQNEAQ. The chain's CDR3 is CASSSIHTSLVSYEQFF.

The gene calls are TRBV19 and TRBJ1-1. This CDR3 has 13 amino acids. CDR1 LNHDA and CDR2 SQIVND come from the germline V gene (reference sequence). The CDR3: CASTRILNTEAFF.

The genes are TRBV10-3 and TRBJ2-7. Germline V gene data show CDR1 as ENHRY and CDR2 as SYGVKD. The CDR3 sequence is 15 residues long. The CDR3: CAISESEYRSYEQYF.

This chain joins TRBV29-1 and TRBJ2-1; TCRdb's D gene call, TRBD1, goes unchecked for lack of DNA. Germline CDR1 and CDR2: SQVTM and ANQGSEA. CDR3 size: 13 residues. CDR3 amino acids: CSVEGLGADEQFF.

This chain links TRBV4-3 with TRBJ1-1. Germline CDR1 LGHNA, CDR2 YSLEER. The CDR3 consists of 15 residues. The chain's CDR3 is CASSLTPTGYTEAFF.